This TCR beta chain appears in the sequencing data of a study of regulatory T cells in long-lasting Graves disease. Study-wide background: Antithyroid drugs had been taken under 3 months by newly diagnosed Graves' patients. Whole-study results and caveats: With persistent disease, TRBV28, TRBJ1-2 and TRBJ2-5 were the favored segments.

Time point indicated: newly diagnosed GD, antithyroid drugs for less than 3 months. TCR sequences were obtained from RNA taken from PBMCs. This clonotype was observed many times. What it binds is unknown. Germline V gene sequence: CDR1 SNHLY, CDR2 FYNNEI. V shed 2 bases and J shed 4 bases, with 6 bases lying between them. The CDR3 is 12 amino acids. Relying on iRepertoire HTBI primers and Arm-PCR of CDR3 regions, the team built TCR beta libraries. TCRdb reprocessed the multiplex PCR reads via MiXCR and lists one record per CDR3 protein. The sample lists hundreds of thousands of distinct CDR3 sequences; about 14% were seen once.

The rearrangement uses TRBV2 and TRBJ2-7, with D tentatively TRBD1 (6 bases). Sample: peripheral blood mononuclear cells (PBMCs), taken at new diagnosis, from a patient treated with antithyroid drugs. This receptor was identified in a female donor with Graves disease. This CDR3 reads CASSERGYEQYF. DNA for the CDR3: TGTGCCAGCAGTGAAAGGGGGTACGAGCAGTACTTC. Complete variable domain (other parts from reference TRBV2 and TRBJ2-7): EPEVTQTPSHQVTQMGQEVILRCVPISNHLYFYWYRQILGQKVEFLVSFYNNEISEKSEIFDDQFSVERPDGSNFTLKIRSTKLEDSAMYFCASSERGYEQYFGPGTRLTVT.